This paragraph reports one T cell receptor beta chain. Its antigen is currently unknown. This sample is drawn from a study of CD8 T cells in ankylosing spondylitis. Points from the study as a whole: Researchers report that disease-linked clones proved CD8+ and relatively rare in peripheral blood. Significant enrichment of disease-linked clones was reported in matched ankylosing spondylitis synovial fluid. Blood of patients with ankylosing spondylitis appeared to be characterized by a TCR beta motif of eight highly homologous variants. Past studies reported some motif variants in reactive arthritis synovial fluid and blood.

Quantitative molecular-barcoded 5'-RACE generated the TCR beta libraries. Each CDR3 protein is one row after TCRdb ran MiXCR on the 5' RACE reads. This sample has over 700,000 distinct CDR3 sequences, with around 20% found just once. The CDR3 runs to 16 residues. Trimming removed 6 bases from V and 3 bases from J; junction bases left unmatched: 6. Germline assignment: CDR1 KGHDR and CDR2 SFDVKD. This receptor was obtained from a male donor with ankylosing spondylitis. This chain connects TRBV24-1 to TRBJ2-1; TRBD2 aligns across 11 bases. The material sequenced was blood, either unsorted or a sorted T cell fraction (not recorded which). The CDR3 here is CATSQFGLAGYNEQFF. The CDR3 coding sequence is TGTGCCACCAGTCAATTCGGACTAGCGGGCTACAATGAGCAGTTCTTC.